This TCR beta chain was captured in a study of blood T cell repertoires in COVID-19. The count of this clone is one. The CDR3 length is 12 residues. V dropped 4 bases and J dropped 8; count of bases not matched to a gene: 2. Per germline, CDR1 SGHDN and CDR2 FVKESK. In the original processing: Estimation of nucleated cell counts relied on the amplification of reference gene primers. Sequenced by immunoSEQ multiplex PCR; TCRdb stores in-frame clones only, minus some. V and J calls and clone size are those listed in that table; D and trimming were worked out from the DNA. Of under 200,000 clones listed, roughly 77% are singletons.

This TCR was recovered from a man in his 70s with active or convalescent COVID-19. Sequencing was performed on peripheral blood. The V call is TRBV14, the J call TRBJ1-2; 9 bases map to TRBD1. In nucleotides, the CDR3 is TGTGCCAGCAGCCGGGACAGGGAAGGCTACACCTTC. It encodes CASSRDREGYTF.